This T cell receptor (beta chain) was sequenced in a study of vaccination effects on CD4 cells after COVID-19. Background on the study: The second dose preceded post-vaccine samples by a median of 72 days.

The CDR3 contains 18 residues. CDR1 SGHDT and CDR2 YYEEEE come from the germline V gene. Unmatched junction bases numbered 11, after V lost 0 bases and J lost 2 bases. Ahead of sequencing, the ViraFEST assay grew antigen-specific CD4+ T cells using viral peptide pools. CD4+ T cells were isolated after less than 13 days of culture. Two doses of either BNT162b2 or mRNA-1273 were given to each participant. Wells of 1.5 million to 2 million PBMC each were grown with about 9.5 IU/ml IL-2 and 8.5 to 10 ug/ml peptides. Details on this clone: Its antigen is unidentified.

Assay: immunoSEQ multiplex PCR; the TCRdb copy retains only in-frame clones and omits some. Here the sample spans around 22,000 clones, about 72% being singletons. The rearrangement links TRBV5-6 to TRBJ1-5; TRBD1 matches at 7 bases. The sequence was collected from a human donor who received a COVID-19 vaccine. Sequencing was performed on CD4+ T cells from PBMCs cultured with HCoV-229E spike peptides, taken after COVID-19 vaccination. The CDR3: CASSLAGAGGFRNQPQHF. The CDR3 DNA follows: TGTGCCAGCAGCTTGGCCGGGGCAGGGGGTTTTCGCAATCAGCCCCAGCATTTT.